In its sample, the clone carrying this TCR beta chain was seen a few times. Profiling relied on immunoSEQ multiplex PCR, and the TCRdb table lists in-frame clones only, not all of them. Among 150,000 to 200,000 clones, about nine tenths were seen once, and the ten largest hold 4%. This sample stems from a study of blood T cell repertoires in COVID-19. Study details: COVID-19 samples from acute and convalescent phases originated in the United States, Italy and Spain.

This clonotype was obtained from a woman in her 70s with acute or convalescent COVID-19. Sequencing was carried out using peripheral blood.

The CDR3 DNA sequence: TGTGCCAGCAGTAAGCAGGGCTTGGTGAACACTGAAGCTTTCTTT. As protein: CASSKQGLVNTEAFF. The rearrangement uses TRBV6-5 and TRBJ1-1, with D perhaps matching TRBD1 (5 bases). V lost 5 bases to trimming and J lost 0 bases, with 13 bases between them. This CDR3 is built from 15 residues. Germline V gene data show CDR1 as MNHEY and CDR2 as SVGAGI.